Below are 18 T cell receptor beta chains sequenced from a single sample in a study of T cell repertoires and Cas9 in healthy adults. Method: immunoSEQ multiplex PCR; TCRdb's copy keeps in-frame clones and lacks some. The sample yields tens of thousands of clones, 92% seen once. The sample was CD4+ effector T cells (CD127+, CD25-, CD137-, CD154-) from PBMCs; culture status not recorded. The receptors here all came from a human donor in good health.

This CDR3 reads CASSTSGTSADTQYF. The CDR3 nucleotides read TGTGCCAGTAGTACGTCCGGGACTAGCGCAGATACGCAGTATTTT. The rearrangement joins TRBV19 to TRBJ2-3; the match to TRBD2 covers 10 bases. The germline CDR1 and CDR2 sequences are LNHDA and SQIVND (reference sequence). The CDR3 covers 15 residues. J lost 4 bases, V lost 4 bases, and 5 bases had no gene match.

This chain joins TRBV28 and TRBJ2-3, with D perhaps matching TRBD1 (6 bases). Germline assignment: CDR1 MDHEN and CDR2 SYDVKM. This CDR3 spans 15 amino acids. Trimming removed 5 bases at V and 1 base at J, with 13 bases between. CDR3 loop: CASSLSGQGTDTQYF. The CDR3 DNA reads TGTGCCAGCAGTCTATCGGGACAAGGCACAGATACGCAGTATTTT.

The CDR3, as DNA: TGTGCCTTCCGACAGGGGATGAACACTGAAGCTTTCTTT. Protein sequence: CAFRQGMNTEAFF. The chain has TRBV10-3 and TRBJ1-1, with 8 bases aligning to TRBD1. The germline gives CDR1 ENHRY, CDR2 SYGVKD. V gave up 11 bases and J gave up 0 bases; unmatched junction bases: 5. The CDR3 spans 13 residues.

A note on this clone: Other DNA sequences from this sample encode an identical CDR3 as well. The chain employs TRBV7-2 and TRBJ2-1; 7 bases map to TRBD1. Germline CDR1 reads SGHTA; CDR2 reads FQGNSA. After removal of 5 bases from V and 1 base from J, the junction contained 8 bases not matched to a gene. The CDR3 has 16 amino acids. The CDR3 sequence is CASSPQGGASYNEQFF. The CDR3 region has the DNA TGTGCCAGCAGCCCCCAAGGGGGCGCATCCTACAATGAGCAGTTCTTC.

This clone was picked up one time. The chain recombines TRBV27 with TRBJ1-6; D is undetermined. Trimming shortened V by 2 bases and J by 6 bases, and 14 bases separated the two germline ends. There are 16 residues in the CDR3. From germline, CDR1 is MNHEY and CDR2 SMNVEV (reference sequence). The CDR3 reads CASSLTAQRGNSPLHF. The CDR3 DNA follows: TGTGCCAGCAGTTTAACGGCACAGAGAGGTAATTCACCCCTCCACTTT.

This clone showed up just once. J is TRBJ2-1 and V is TRBV4-3, with D perhaps matching TRBD1 or TRBD2 (5 bases each). Trimming removed 1 base from V and 2 bases from J, with 12 bases in between. The germline V gene encodes CDR1 LGHNA and CDR2 YSLEER. The length of the CDR3 is 16 residues. CDR3: CASSQVVGVPYNEQFF. The CDR3 DNA reads as TGCGCCAGCAGCCAAGTGGTGGGGGTCCCCTACAATGAGCAGTTCTTC.

This sequence joins TRBV25-1 and TRBJ2-7, with 10 bases aligning to TRBD1. The CDR3 has 17 amino acids. V dropped 7 bases and J dropped 2; count of bases not matched to a gene: 14. The germline V gene has CDR1 MGHDK and CDR2 SYGVNS. The CDR3 DNA reads as TGTGCCAGCATAGGGGCCGGCTTGGGACAGGGGCCCTACGAGCAGTACTTC. This gives the protein CASIGAGLGQGPYEQYF.

This clone is a singleton in its sample. V usage is TRBV7-2 and J usage is TRBJ2-3, with 7 bases matching TRBD2. The V and J ends lost 1 base and 6 bases, in that order; junction bases with no gene match: 7. Germline assignment: CDR1 SGHTA and CDR2 FQGNSA. This CDR3 has 15 amino acids. The CDR3 DNA sequence: TGTGCCAGCAGCTTAGTCGCGGGAGAGGTGGATACGCAGTATTTT. Its protein is CASSLVAGEVDTQYF. Complete variable domain (other parts from reference TRBV7-2 and TRBJ2-3): GAGVSQSPSNKVTEKGKDVELRCDPISGHTALYWYRQSLGQGLEFLIYFQGNSAPDKSGLPSDRFSAERTGGSVSTLTIQRTQQEDSAVYLCASSLVAGEVDTQYFGPGTRLTVL.

This rearrangement joins TRBV5-4 to TRBJ1-1, with D perhaps TRBD1 (5 bases). Per germline, CDR1 SGHNT and CDR2 YYREEE (reference sequence). The V end was cut by 0 bases, the J end by 6 bases, with 12 bases between. This CDR3 contains 14 residues. CDR3 sequence reads: CASSLGSRGAEAFF. The CDR3 DNA reads TGTGCCAGCAGCTTGGGGAGCCGGGGCGCTGAAGCTTTCTTT.

The chain is built from TRBV5-5 and TRBJ2-7; 10 bases are a match to TRBD1. The junction had 6 bases not matched to a gene; V was cut back by 3 bases and J by 6 bases. CDR1 is SGHKS and CDR2 is YYEKEE in the germline V gene (reference sequence). This CDR3 region has 14 residues. The CDR3 loop is CASSSDRGLREQYV. CDR3 in DNA: TGTGCCAGCAGCTCCGACAGGGGGCTTCGCGAGCAGTACGTC.

The chain recombines TRBV28 with TRBJ1-2, with 7 positions matching TRBD1. V gave up 6 bases and J gave up 8 bases; unmatched junction bases: 6. CDR3 length: 12 amino acids. CDR1 is MDHEN and CDR2 is SYDVKM in the germline V gene. For the CDR3, the DNA is TGTGCCAGCAGGCGACAGGGTTTGGGCTACACCTTC. Translating it yields CASRRQGLGYTF.

This chain uses TRBV5-1 with TRBJ2-7; 9 bases match TRBD2. CDR1 and CDR2 from the germline V gene are SGHRS and YFSETQ. This CDR3 comprises 17 residues. Trimming removed 6 bases from V and 3 bases from J; junction bases left unmatched: 16. Written as DNA, the CDR3 is TGCGCCAGCATCCCGGGACTAGCCTCCCGAAGGGTCTACGAGCAGTACGTC. Translating gives CASIPGLASRRVYEQYV.

The chain has TRBV7-2 and TRBJ1-5, with 7 bases lining up with TRBD1. The germline CDR1 and CDR2 sequences are SGHTA and FQGNSA. V shed 1 base, J shed 4 bases, and the junction held 4 bases outside the gene matches. The CDR3 has 15 amino acids. The CDR3 region has the DNA TGTGCCAGCAGCTTAGGACAGGGCTGGAATCAGCCCCAGCATTTT. This encodes CASSLGQGWNQPQHF.

The V call is TRBV28, the J call TRBJ2-7; tentative D call: TRBD2 (6 bases). Trimming cost V 8 bases and J 6 bases, with 20 bases left between them. CDR1 and CDR2 from the germline V gene are MDHEN and SYDVKM. The CDR3 covers 14 residues. The CDR3 loop reads CASRGSGKRLEQYV. The CDR3 nucleotides read TGTGCCAGCCGGGGTAGCGGTAAAAGGCTCGAGCAGTACGTC.

Notes on this clone: Compared with germline, one end of the junction differs, possibly owing to a read error. Other DNA sequences within the sample encode an identical CDR3. V gene TRBV18 combines with J gene TRBJ1-2; 8 bases agree with TRBD1. Germline V CDR1 and CDR2: KGHSH, LQKENI. This CDR3 region has 13 residues. CDR3: CASSQQGDYGYTF. CDR3 coding DNA: TGCGCCAGCTCACAACAGGGGGACTATGGCTACACCTTC.

This sequence joins TRBV4-1 and TRBJ2-2; D remains unclear. Germline CDR1 MGHRA, CDR2 YSYEKL. There are 19 residues in the CDR3. V dropped 0 bases and J dropped 0 bases, with 17 bases sitting between them. CDR3 region: CASSQDPPKVVANTGELFF. CDR3 sequence (DNA): TGCGCCAGCAGCCAAGATCCTCCGAAGGTTGTAGCGAACACCGGGGAGCTGTTTTTT.

The chain recombines TRBV4-3 with TRBJ2-3, with 9 bases that match TRBD2. This CDR3 comprises 15 residues. The junction had 1 base not matched to a gene; V was cut back by 1 base and J by 2 bases. Germline V gene lookup returns CDR1 LGHNA and CDR2 YSLEER. DNA for the CDR3: TGCGCCAGCAGCCAAGGCGGGGGGGACACAGATACGCAGTATTTT. Translating it yields CASSQGGGDTDTQYF.

This clone was picked up one time. The chain couples TRBV9 to TRBJ1-2; D possibly corresponds to TRBD1 (5 bases). The germline CDR1 and CDR2 sequences are SGDLS and YYNGEE. CDR3 length equals 15 residues. V was trimmed by 2 bases and J by 5 bases, leaving 16 bases between them. CDR3 loop: CASSVGNAGGYGYTF. The DNA of the CDR3 is TGTGCCAGCAGCGTCGGCAACGCGGGGGGGTATGGCTACACCTTC.